A selection of T cell receptor beta chains follows, all from one sample in a study of shared clonotypes between healthy human individuals. The method was immunoSEQ multiplex PCR; TCRdb's version includes in-frame clones alone and lacks a portion of them. The repertoire includes roughly 700,000 clones, roughly 70% of them detected once, and approximately 1.8% sits in the top ten. The sample taken for sequencing was memory CD4+ T cells sorted from blood. The receptors were gathered from a woman in her thirties in good health. Each CDR3 is given with its conserved first and last residue. D genes are given only for firm matches. Clone size appears in some rows only: once, few, many, or a class for an expanded clone.

J gene,V gene,D gene,clone size,CDR3 protein,CDR3 DNA
TRBJ2-2,TRBV6-4,TRBD1,-,CASKATGITGELFF,TGTGCCAGCAAAGCGACAGGGATCACCGGGGAGCTGTTTTTT
TRBJ2-2,TRBV7-3,-,few,CASSLNGPGDTGELFF,TGTGCCAGCAGCTTAAACGGTCCAGGGGACACCGGGGAGCTGTTTTTT
TRBJ2-7,TRBV1,-,few,CTSSQDQLEGDPYEQYF,TGCACCAGCAGCCAAGATCAGTTGGAGGGAGACCCCTACGAGCAGTACTTC
TRBJ2-3,TRBV7-9,TRBD1,-,CASSLGQGSVWSADTQYF,TGTGCCAGCAGCTTAGGACAGGGAAGTGTTTGGTCTGCAGATACGCAGTATTTT
TRBJ1-1,TRBV5-1,TRBD1,-,CASSWGQGVQNTEAFF,TGCGCCAGCAGCTGGGGACAGGGGGTACAGAACACTGAAGCTTTCTTT
TRBJ2-7,TRBV27,-,-,CASSSQTHRLPRSYEQYF,TGTGCCAGCAGTTCCCAAACTCACAGGTTACCCCGCTCCTACGAGCAGTACTTC
TRBJ1-5,TRBV19,TRBD1,-,CASTLKAYRGRLNQPQHF,TGTGCCAGTACCTTAAAGGCCTACAGGGGTCGGCTAAATCAGCCCCAGCATTTT
TRBJ2-1,TRBV21-1,-,-,CASSKCGTGNEQFF,TGTGCCAGCAGCAAATGCGGGACTGGCAATGAGCAGTTCTTC
TRBJ2-7,TRBV7-2,-,medium-sized,CASSPYIEEQYF,TGTGCCAGCAGCCCCTACATTGAGGAGCAGTACTTC
TRBJ2-7,TRBV18,-,-,CASSKAGITYEQYF,TGTGCCAGCTCAAAAGCCGGGATTACCTACGAGCAGTACTTC
TRBJ2-1,TRBV11-3,-,-,CASSLDPADYNEQFF,TGTGCCAGCAGCTTAGACCCCGCTGATTACAACGAGCAGTTCTTC
TRBJ1-1,TRBV2,-,-,CASSVRGTEAFF,TGTGCCAGCAGTGTTAGGGGGACTGAAGCTTTCTTT
TRBJ2-1,TRBV28,TRBD2,-,CASMGGTTYNEQFF,TGTGCCAGTATGGGCGGGACTACCTACAATGAGCAGTTCTTC
TRBJ1-3,TRBV6-6,-,-,CASSYSGGNTGNTIYF,TGTGCCAGCAGTTACTCAGGGGGTAATACCGGAAACACCATATATTTT
TRBJ2-7,TRBV28,TRBD2,-,CASSEGGGYEQYF,TGTGCCAGCAGTGAGGGCGGGGGCTACGAGCAGTACTTC
TRBJ1-6,TRBV25-1,-,once,CASRYQGWDSPLHF,TGTGCCAGCAGATATCAGGGTTGGGATTCACCCCTCCACTTT
TRBJ1-2,TRBV28,TRBD1,-,CASSLTDRVHGYTF,TGTGCCAGCAGTTTAACAGACAGGGTTCATGGCTACACCTTC
TRBJ1-4,TRBV5-1,-,-,CASSSGRVSSNEKLFF,TGCGCCAGCAGCTCCGGTCGCGTGTCGTCTAATGAAAAACTGTTTTTT
TRBJ1-1,TRBV7-3,-,-,CASSFQEDTEAFF,TGTGCCAGCAGCTTTCAGGAAGACACTGAAGCTTTCTTT
TRBJ2-2,TRBV5-3,TRBD2,many,CARSPGLAGVSGELFF,TGTGCCAGAAGCCCGGGACTAGCGGGAGTGAGCGGGGAGCTGTTTTTT
TRBJ2-5,TRBV4-1,-,few,CASSQALGGQETQYF,TGCGCCAGCAGCCAAGCCTTGGGCGGACAAGAGACCCAGTACTTC
TRBJ1-1,TRBV21-1,-,-,CASSPQQGTEAFF,TGTGCCAGCAGCCCCCAGCAAGGCACTGAAGCTTTCTTT
TRBJ1-5,TRBV27,-,once,CASSFSNQPNQPQHF,TGTGCCAGCAGTTTTTCCAACCAACCCAATCAGCCCCAGCATTTT
TRBJ1-2,TRBV30,-,-,CAWGSLYGYTF,TGTGCCTGGGGCTCCCTCTATGGCTACACCTTC
TRBJ1-1,TRBV6-7,TRBD1,-,CASAVRQGRVEAFF,TGTGCCAGCGCGGTCAGACAGGGGAGAGTTGAAGCTTTCTTT
TRBJ2-1,TRBV6-6,-,once,CASLRGENYNEQFF,TGTGCCAGCCTAAGAGGGGAAAACTACAATGAGCAGTTCTTC
TRBJ2-3,TRBV27,TRBD1,-,CASSSGQGADTQYF,TGTGCCAGCAGTTCAGGACAGGGGGCAGATACGCAGTATTTT
TRBJ2-7,TRBV5-4,-,-,CASSLLAETYEQYF,TGTGCCAGCAGCTTGTTGGCAGAAACCTACGAGCAGTACTTC
TRBJ1-1,TRBV7-9,TRBD1,-,CASSLSTRQGGTEAFF,TGTGCCAGCAGCTTATCAACCCGACAGGGGGGAACTGAAGCTTTCTTT
TRBJ2-7,TRBV25-1,-,-,CASSEFEGSMGEQYF,TGTGCCAGCAGTGAATTTGAGGGATCTATGGGGGAGCAGTACTTC
TRBJ2-1,TRBV7-9,TRBD2,-,CASSPATSGGSGEQFF,TGTGCCAGCAGCCCTGCGACTAGCGGGGGTTCGGGGGAGCAGTTCTTC
TRBJ2-5,TRBV25-1,TRBD2,-,CASSVPRLANQETQYF,TGTGCCAGCAGTGTTCCGCGACTAGCGAATCAAGAGACCCAGTACTTC
TRBJ2-3,TRBV19,-,-,CASSNPGLVDTQYF,TGTGCCAGTAGTAACCCTGGTCTTGTAGATACGCAGTATTTT
TRBJ2-1,TRBV15,-,-,CATSRDRLVDNEQFF,TGTGCCACCAGCAGAGATCGCCTAGTCGACAATGAGCAGTTCTTC
TRBJ2-7,TRBV28,TRBD2,-,CASSFWREFNEQYF,TGTGCCAGCAGTTTTTGGCGGGAGTTCAACGAGCAGTACTTC
TRBJ2-5,TRBV28,TRBD2,few,CASSLLQREGETQYF,TGTGCCAGCAGTTTATTACAGCGGGAGGGAGAGACCCAGTACTTC
TRBJ2-1,TRBV10-3,TRBD2,-,CAISHGGAGGGNEQFF,TGTGCCATCAGTCATGGCGGAGCGGGAGGTGGAAATGAGCAGTTCTTC
TRBJ2-2,TRBV29-1,-,-,CSVVWAGNTGELFF,TGCAGCGTTGTGTGGGCAGGGAACACCGGGGAGCTGTTTTTT
TRBJ2-7,TRBV5-1,-,-,CASSPTPNYEQYF,TGCGCCAGCAGCCCCACCCCGAATTACGAGCAGTACTTC
TRBJ2-3,TRBV7-8,-,-,CASSLAGSEDTQYF,TGTGCCAGCAGCTTAGCGGGAAGCGAGGATACGCAGTATTTT
TRBJ1-1,TRBV6-1,TRBD1,-,CASSDRGNRAFF,TGTGCCAGCAGCGACAGGGGGAATAGGGCTTTCTTT
TRBJ2-7,TRBV2,TRBD2,-,CASRAPAALAAYEQYF,TGTGCCAGCAGGGCCCCCGCCGCACTAGCGGCTTACGAGCAGTACTTC
TRBJ2-7,TRBV6-5,TRBD2,-,CASRMGLEKFEQYF,TGTGCCAGCAGAATGGGACTAGAAAAGTTCGAGCAGTACTTC
TRBJ2-3,TRBV29-1,-,many,CSVARTSTDTQYF,TGCAGCGTTGCCAGAACTAGCACAGATACGCAGTATTTT
TRBJ1-5,TRBV6-5,-,-,CASSSVNYQPQHF,TGTGCCAGCAGTTCAGTAAATTATCAGCCCCAGCATTTT
TRBJ2-1,TRBV5-1,-,-,CASSVDRSSYNEQFF,TGCGCCAGCAGCGTGGACCGGAGCTCCTACAATGAGCAGTTCTTC
TRBJ1-5,TRBV30,-,-,CAWSVGVDQPQHF,TGTGCCTGGAGTGTGGGGGTGGATCAGCCCCAGCATTTT
TRBJ2-1,TRBV9,-,-,CASSVGGGSGEQFF,TGTGCCAGCAGCGTAGGCGGCGGGTCGGGGGAGCAGTTCTTC